This T cell receptor (beta chain) stems from a study of siplizumab effects on memory and regulatory T cells. There are a few counts of this clone. As yet, its antigen is unknown. The method was immunoSEQ multiplex PCR; TCRdb's version includes in-frame clones alone and lacks a portion of them. The sample lists around 94,000 clones, approximately 90% occurring once. Overall study findings and caveats: The mean Treg-derived percentage of mappable alloreactive CD4+ clones was approximately 68% with siplizumab compared with about 27% in controls.

V was cut by 4 bases and J by 2 bases, with 12 bases left in between. Germline V gene sequence: CDR1 MNHEY, CDR2 SMNVEV (reference sequence). CDR3 length equals 14 residues. The chain has TRBV27 and TRBJ2-7; possible D gene TRBD1, 6 bases. The TCR sequence derives from a human donor in good health. Sequenced input: CD4+ T cells sorted from blood. The CDR3 spells CASSWTASAYEQYF. The CDR3 bases are TGTGCCAGCAGTTGGACAGCCTCGGCCTACGAGCAGTACTTC.